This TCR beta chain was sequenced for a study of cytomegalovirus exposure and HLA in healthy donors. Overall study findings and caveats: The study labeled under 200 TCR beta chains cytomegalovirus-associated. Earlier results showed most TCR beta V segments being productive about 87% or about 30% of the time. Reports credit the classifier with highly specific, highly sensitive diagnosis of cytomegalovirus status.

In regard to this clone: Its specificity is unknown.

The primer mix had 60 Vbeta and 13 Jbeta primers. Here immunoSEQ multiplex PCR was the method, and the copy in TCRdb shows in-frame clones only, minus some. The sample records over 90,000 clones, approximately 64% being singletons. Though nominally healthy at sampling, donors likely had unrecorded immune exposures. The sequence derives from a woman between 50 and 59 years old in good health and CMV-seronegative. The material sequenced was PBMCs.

CDR3 sequence (DNA): TGCGCCAGCAGGGATACTAGCGGAAGGGCCGGAGAGCAGTTCTTC. Translated, it gives CASRDTSGRAGEQFF. The chain is built from TRBV10-1 and TRBJ2-1; 8 positions agree with TRBD2. V lost 6 bases, J lost 10 bases, and 14 bases stayed unmatched. Germline CDR1 WNHNN, CDR2 SYGVQD (reference sequence). CDR3 length: 15 amino acids.